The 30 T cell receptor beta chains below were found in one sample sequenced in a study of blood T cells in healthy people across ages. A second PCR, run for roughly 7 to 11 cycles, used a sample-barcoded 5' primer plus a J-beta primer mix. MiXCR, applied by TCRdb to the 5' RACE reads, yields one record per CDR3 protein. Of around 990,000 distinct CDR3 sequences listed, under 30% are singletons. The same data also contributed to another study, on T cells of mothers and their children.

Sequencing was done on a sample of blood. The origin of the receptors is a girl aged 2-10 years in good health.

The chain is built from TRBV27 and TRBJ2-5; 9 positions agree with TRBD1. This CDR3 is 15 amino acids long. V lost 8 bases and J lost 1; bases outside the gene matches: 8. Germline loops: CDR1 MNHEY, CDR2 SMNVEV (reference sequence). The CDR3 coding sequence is TGTGCCAGCCGTAATTGGGACAGGGCCCAAGAGACCCAGTACTTC. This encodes CASRNWDRAQETQYF.

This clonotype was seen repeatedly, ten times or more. DNA of the CDR3: TGCGCCAGCGGAGAAGGACTACCCACAGATACGCAGTATTTT. Translating gives CASGEGLPTDTQYF. J is TRBJ2-3 and V is TRBV5-1, with TRBD2 as a possible D gene (6 bases). In germline, CDR1 is SGHRS, CDR2 YFSETQ. The CDR3 extends over 14 amino acids. Trimming removed 7 bases from V and 2 bases from J, with 14 bases in between.

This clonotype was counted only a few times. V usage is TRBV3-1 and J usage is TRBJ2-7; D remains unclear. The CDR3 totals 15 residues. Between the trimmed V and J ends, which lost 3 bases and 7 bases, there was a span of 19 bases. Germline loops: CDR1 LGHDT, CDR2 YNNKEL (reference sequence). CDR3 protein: CASSHPPGPFTEQYF. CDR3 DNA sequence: TGTGCCAGCAGCCACCCGCCCGGGCCATTTACGGAGCAGTACTTC.

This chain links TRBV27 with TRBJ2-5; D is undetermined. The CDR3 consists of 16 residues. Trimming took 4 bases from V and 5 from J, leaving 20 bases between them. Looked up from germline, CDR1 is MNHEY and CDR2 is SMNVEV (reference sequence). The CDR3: CASSSYATGYMETQYF. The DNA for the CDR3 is TGTGCCAGCAGTTCCTACGCAACTGGATATATGGAGACCCAGTACTTC.

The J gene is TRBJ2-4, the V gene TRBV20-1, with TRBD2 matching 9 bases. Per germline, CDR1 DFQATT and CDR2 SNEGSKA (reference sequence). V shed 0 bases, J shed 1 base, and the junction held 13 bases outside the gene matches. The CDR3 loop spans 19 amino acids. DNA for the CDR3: TGCAGTGCTAGAGATCGGCCAGCGGGAGGCGGTAAGGCCAAAAACATTCAGTACTTC. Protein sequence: CSARDRPAGGGKAKNIQYF.

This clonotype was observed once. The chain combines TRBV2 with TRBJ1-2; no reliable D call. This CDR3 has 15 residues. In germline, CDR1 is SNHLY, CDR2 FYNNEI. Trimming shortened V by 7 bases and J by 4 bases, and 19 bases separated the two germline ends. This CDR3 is CASKNVMDFTYGYTF. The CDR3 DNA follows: TGTGCCAGCAAGAACGTTATGGACTTTACCTATGGCTACACCTTC.

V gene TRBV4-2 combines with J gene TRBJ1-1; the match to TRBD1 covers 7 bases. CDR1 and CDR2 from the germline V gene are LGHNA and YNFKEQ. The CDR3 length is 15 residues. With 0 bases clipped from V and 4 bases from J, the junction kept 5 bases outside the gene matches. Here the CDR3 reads CASSQETGIITEAFF. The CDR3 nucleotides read TGTGCCAGCAGCCAAGAGACAGGGATAATCACTGAAGCTTTCTTT.

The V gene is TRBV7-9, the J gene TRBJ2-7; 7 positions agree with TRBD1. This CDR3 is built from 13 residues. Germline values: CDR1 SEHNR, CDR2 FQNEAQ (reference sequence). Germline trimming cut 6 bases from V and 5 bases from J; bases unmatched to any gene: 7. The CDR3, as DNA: TGTGCCAGCAGGGGAACAGGGGTGCACGAGCAGTACTTC. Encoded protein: CASRGTGVHEQYF.

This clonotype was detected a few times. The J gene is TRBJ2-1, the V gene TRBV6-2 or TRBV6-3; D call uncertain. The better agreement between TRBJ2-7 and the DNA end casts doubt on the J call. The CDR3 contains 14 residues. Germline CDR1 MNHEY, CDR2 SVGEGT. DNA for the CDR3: TGTGCCAGCAGCAAAAGACTGGACTCCTACGAGCAGTACTTC. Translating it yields CASSKRLDSYEQYF.

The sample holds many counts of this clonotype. This chain's CDR3 is CSARDDWQGLTGELFF. CDR3 coding DNA: TGCAGTGCTAGAGATGATTGGCAGGGACTCACCGGGGAGCTGTTTTTT. The chain recombines TRBV20-1 with TRBJ2-2; weak D call: TRBD2 (6 bases). The CDR3 is 16 amino acids. V lost 0 bases and J lost 4, with 15 bases in between. CDR1 and CDR2 (germline): DFQATT, SNEGSKA (reference sequence).

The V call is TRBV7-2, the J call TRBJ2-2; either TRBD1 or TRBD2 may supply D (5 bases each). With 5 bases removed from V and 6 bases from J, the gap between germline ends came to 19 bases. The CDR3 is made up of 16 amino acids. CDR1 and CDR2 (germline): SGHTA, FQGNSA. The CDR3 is CASSPHLGETPGELFF. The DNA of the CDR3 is TGTGCCAGCAGCCCCCACTTGGGGGAGACCCCCGGGGAGCTGTTTTTT.

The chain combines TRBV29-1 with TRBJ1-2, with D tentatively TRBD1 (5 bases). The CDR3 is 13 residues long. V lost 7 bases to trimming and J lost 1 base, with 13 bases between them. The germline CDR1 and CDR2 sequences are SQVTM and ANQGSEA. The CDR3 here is CSASDTLNYGYTF. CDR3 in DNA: TGCAGCGCCTCGGACACCCTTAACTATGGCTACACCTTC.

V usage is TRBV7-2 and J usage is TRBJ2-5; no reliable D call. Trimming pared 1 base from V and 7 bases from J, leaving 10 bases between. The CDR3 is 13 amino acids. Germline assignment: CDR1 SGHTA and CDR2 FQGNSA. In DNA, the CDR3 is TGTGCCAGCAGCTTAGACGGGTTGGGGACCCAGTACTTC. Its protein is CASSLDGLGTQYF. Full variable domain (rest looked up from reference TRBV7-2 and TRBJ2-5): GAGVSQSPSNKVTEKGKDVELRCDPISGHTALYWYRQSLGQGLEFLIYFQGNSAPDKSGLPSDRFSAERTGGSVSTLTIQRTQQEDSAVYLCASSLDGLGTQYFGPGTRLLVL.

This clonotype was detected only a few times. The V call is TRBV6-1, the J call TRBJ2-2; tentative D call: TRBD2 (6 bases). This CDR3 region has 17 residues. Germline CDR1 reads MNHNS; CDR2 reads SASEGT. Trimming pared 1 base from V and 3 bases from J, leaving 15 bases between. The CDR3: CASSEVAGTDYTGELFF. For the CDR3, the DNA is TGTGCCAGCAGTGAAGTGGCGGGAACGGATTACACCGGGGAGCTGTTTTTT.

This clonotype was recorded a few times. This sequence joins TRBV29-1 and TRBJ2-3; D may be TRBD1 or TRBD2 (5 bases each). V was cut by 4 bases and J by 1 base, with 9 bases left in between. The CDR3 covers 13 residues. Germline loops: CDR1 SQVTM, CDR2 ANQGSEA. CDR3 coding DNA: TGCAGCGTTGGTCAGGGAGGCACAGATACGCAGTATTTT. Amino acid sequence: CSVGQGGTDTQYF.

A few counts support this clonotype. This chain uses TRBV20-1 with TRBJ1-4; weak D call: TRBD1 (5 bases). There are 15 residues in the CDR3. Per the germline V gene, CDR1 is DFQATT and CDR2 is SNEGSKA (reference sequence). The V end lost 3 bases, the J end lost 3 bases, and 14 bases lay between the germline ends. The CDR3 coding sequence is TGCAGTGCTAGTGCTGCAGGGTGGGCTAATGAAAAACTGTTTTTT. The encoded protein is CSASAAGWANEKLFF.

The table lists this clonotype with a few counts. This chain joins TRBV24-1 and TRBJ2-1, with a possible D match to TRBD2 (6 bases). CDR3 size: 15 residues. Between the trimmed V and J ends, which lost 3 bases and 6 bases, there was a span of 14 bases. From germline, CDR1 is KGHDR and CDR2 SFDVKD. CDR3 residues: CATSDLARGINEQFF. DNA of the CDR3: TGTGCCACCAGTGATCTAGCGAGGGGTATCAATGAGCAGTTCTTC.

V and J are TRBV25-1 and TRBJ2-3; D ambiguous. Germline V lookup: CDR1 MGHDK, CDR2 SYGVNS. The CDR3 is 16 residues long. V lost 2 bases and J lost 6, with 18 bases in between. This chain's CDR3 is CASSERARDSRDTQYF. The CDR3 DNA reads TGTGCCAGCAGTGAAAGGGCTAGGGATTCGCGGGATACGCAGTATTTT. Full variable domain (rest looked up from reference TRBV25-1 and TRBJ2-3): EADIYQTPRYLVIGTGKKITLECSQTMGHDKMYWYQQDPGMELHLIHYSYGVNSTEKGDLSSESTVSRIRTEHFPLTLESARPSHTSQYLCASSERARDSRDTQYFGPGTRLTVL.

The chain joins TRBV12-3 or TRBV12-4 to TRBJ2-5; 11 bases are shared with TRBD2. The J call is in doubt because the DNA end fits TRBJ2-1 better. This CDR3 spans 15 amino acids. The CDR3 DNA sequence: TGTGCCAGCAGTCGTACTAGCGGGAGATCCAATGAGCAGTTCTTC. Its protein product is CASSRTSGRSNEQFF.

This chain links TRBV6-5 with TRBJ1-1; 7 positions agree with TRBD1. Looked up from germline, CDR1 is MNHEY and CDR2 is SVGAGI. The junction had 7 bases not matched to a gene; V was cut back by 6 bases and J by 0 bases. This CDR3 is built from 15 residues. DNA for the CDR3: TGTGCCAGCAGCGGACAGGCGATCATGAACACTGAAGCTTTCTTT. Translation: CASSGQAIMNTEAFF.

This CDR3 is CASSYGGTHDNEQFF. DNA for the CDR3: TGTGCCAGCAGTTACGGTGGGACTCATGACAATGAGCAGTTCTTC. V is TRBV6-2 or TRBV6-3 and J is TRBJ2-1; perhaps TRBD2 as D (6 bases). The V and J ends lost 2 bases and 5 bases respectively, with 13 bases between them. The CDR3 has 15 residues. CDR1 MNHEY and CDR2 SVGEGT come from the germline V gene.

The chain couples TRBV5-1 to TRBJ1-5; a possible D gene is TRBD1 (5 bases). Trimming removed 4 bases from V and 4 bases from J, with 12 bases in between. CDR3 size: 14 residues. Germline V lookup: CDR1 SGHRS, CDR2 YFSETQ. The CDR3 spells CASSQDSVNQPQHF. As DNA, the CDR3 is TGCGCCAGCAGCCAAGACAGCGTGAATCAGCCCCAGCATTTT.

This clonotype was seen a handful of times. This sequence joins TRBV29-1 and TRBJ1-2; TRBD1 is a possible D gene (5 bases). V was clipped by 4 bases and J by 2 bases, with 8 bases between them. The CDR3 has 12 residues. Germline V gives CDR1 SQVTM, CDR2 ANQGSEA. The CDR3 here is CSVGGSNYGYTF. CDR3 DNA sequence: TGCAGCGTTGGGGGCTCAAACTATGGCTACACCTTC.

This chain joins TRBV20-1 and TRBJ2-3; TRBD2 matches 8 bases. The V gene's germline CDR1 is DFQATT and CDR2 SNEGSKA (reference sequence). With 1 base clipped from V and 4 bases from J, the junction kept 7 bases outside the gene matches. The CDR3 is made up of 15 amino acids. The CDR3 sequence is CSARVPAGVSDTQYF. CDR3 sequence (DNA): TGCAGTGCTAGAGTTCCAGCGGGAGTATCAGATACGCAGTATTTT.

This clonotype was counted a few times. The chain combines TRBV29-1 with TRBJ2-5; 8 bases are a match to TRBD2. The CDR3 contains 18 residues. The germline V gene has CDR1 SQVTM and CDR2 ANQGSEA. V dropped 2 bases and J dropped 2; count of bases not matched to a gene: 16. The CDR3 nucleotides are TGCAGCGTTGAAAAGATCGGTGAAGCGGGAGTATGGCAAGAGACCCAGTACTTC. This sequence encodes CSVEKIGEAGVWQETQYF.

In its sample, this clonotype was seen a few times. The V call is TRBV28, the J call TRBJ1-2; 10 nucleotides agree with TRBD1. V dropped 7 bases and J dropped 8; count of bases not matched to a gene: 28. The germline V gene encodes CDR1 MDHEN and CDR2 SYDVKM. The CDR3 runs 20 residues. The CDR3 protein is CASNLNPQLPTGTGERGYTF. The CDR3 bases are TGTGCCAGCAATCTAAATCCCCAGCTCCCCACCGGGACAGGGGAACGGGGCTACACCTTC.

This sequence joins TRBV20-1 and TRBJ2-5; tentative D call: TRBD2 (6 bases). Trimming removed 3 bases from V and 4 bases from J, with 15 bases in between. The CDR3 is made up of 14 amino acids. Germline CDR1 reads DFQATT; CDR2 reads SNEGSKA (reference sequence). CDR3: CSASFGGAVETQYF. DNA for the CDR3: TGCAGTGCTAGTTTTGGAGGGGCCGTAGAGACCCAGTACTTC.

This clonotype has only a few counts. In DNA, the CDR3 is TGTGCCAGCAGCGTACGTGGGGATCTGGACGAGCAGTACTTC. As protein: CASSVRGDLDEQYF. The rearrangement joins TRBV9 to TRBJ2-5; D is unresolved. The closer fit of TRBJ2-7 to the DNA end suggests the J call may be wrong. The germline V gene encodes CDR1 SGDLS and CDR2 YYNGEE. The CDR3 is made up of 14 amino acids.

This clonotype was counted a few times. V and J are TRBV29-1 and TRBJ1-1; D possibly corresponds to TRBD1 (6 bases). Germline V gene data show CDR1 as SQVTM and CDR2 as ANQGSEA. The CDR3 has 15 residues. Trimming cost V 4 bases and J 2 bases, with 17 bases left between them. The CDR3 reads CSVVSGAGGNTEAFF. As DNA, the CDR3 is TGCAGCGTTGTCTCGGGGGCGGGGGGAAACACTGAAGCTTTCTTT.

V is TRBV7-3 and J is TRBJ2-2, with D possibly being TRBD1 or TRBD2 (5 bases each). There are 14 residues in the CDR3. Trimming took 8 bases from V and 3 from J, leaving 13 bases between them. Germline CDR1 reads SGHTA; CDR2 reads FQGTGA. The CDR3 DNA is TGTGCCAGCGGCGCGAGGGGTGACACCGGGGAGCTGTTTTTT. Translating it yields CASGARGDTGELFF.